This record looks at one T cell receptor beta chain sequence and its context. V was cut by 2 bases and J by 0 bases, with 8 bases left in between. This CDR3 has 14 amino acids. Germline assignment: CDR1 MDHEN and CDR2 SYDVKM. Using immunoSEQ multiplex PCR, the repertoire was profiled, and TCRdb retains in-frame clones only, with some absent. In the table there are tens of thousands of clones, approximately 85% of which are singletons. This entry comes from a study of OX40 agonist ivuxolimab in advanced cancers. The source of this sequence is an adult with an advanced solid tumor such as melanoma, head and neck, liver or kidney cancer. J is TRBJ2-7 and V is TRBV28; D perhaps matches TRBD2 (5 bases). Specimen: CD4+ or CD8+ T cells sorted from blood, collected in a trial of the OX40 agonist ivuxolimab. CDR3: CASSLMRVSYEQYF. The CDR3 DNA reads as TGTGCCAGCAGTTTAATGCGGGTCTCCTACGAGCAGTACTTC.